This T cell receptor (beta chain) was profiled in a study of blood T cell repertoires in COVID-19. Turning to the study itself: Acute-phase and convalescent COVID-19 samples originated in the United States, Italy and Spain. From T cells, B-cell-depleted T cells, or PBMCs came the material, which was cDNA or gDNA.

Germline values: CDR1 SNHLY, CDR2 FYNNEI. The CDR3 extends over 14 amino acids. V lost 5 bases and J 4 bases, leaving 12 bases between the germline ends. Under the authors' procedure: Amplification of reference gene primers was used by the study to estimate nucleated cell counts. Using immunoSEQ multiplex PCR, the repertoire was profiled, and TCRdb retains in-frame clones only, with some absent. V and J calls and clone size are as listed in that table; D and trimming were resolved from the DNA. This table has 20,000 or so clones, roughly 90% appearing once. The source of this sequence is a woman aged 60-70 years with active COVID-19. Sequenced sample: peripheral blood. The V call is TRBV2, the J call TRBJ1-3, with a tentative D call TRBD1 (6 bases). The CDR3, as DNA: TGTGCCAGCAGTAACAGGGTCGGCGGAAACACCATATATTTT. This gives the protein CASSNRVGGNTIYF. The entire variable domain, with the rest obtained from reference TRBV2 and TRBJ1-3, is as follows: EPEVTQTPSHQVTQMGQEVILRCVPISNHLYFYWYRQILGQKVEFLVSFYNNEISEKSEIFDDQFSVERPDGSNFTLKIRSTKLEDSAMYFCASSNRVGGNTIYFGEGSWLTVV.